This passage covers 6 T cell receptor beta chains from one sample sequenced in a study of siplizumab effects on memory and regulatory T cells. This table comes from immunoSEQ multiplex PCR, and its TCRdb copy is limited to in-frame clones, with some not included. The table shows roughly 40,000 clones, with roughly 90% occurring only once. Sequencing was carried out using naive CD4+ T cells sorted from blood. The receptors here all came from a human donor in good health.

The chain couples TRBV6-1 to TRBJ2-3; D uncertain. This CDR3 spans 12 amino acids. V lost 5 bases, J lost 4 bases, and 7 bases lay in between. CDR1 is MNHNS and CDR2 is SASEGT in the germline V gene. In DNA form, the CDR3 reads TGTGCCAGCAGTTTTTCTGCAGATACGCAGTATTTT. This codes for CASSFSADTQYF.

The chain links TRBV5-1 to TRBJ2-5, with D uncertain. The germline CDR1 and CDR2 sequences are SGHRS and YFSETQ. V shed 0 bases and J shed 1 base, with 10 bases lying between them. CDR3 size: 15 residues. This CDR3 reads CASSLATDIQETQYF. The DNA for the CDR3 is TGCGCCAGCAGCTTGGCCACAGACATCCAAGAGACCCAGTACTTC.

The chain is built from TRBV7-8 and TRBJ1-3, with a possible D match to TRBD1 (6 bases). The CDR3 spans 16 residues. Trimming took 5 bases from V and 4 from J, leaving 18 bases between them. Germline V CDR1 and CDR2: SGHVS, FQNEAQ. CDR3 region: CASSHNRVNFGNTIYF. Here the CDR3 DNA reads TGTGCCAGCAGCCACAACAGGGTAAACTTCGGAAACACCATATATTTT.

DNA of the CDR3: TGCGCCAGCCAACTTGGGACAGGGGGCTCCTACGAGCAGTACTTC. It specifies CASQLGTGGSYEQYF. The chain joins TRBV5-1 to TRBJ2-7; the match to TRBD1 covers 11 bases. V shed 7 bases, J shed 0 bases, and the junction held 6 bases outside the gene matches. CDR3 size: 15 residues. Per germline, CDR1 SGHRS and CDR2 YFSETQ.

This clone occurred a few times. The chain couples TRBV2 to TRBJ1-5; no clear D. Germline-derived CDR1 and CDR2 are SNHLY and FYNNEI. Trimming removed 8 bases from V and 1 base from J, with 9 bases in between. The CDR3 spans 13 residues. The CDR3: CASGRESNQPQHF. The CDR3 nucleotides are TGTGCCAGCGGGAGGGAGAGCAATCAGCCCCAGCATTTT.

CDR3 residues: CASSLEQGGSNSPLHF. The CDR3 bases are TGTGCCAGCAGCTTAGAGCAGGGTGGGTCCAATTCACCCCTCCACTTT. This chain joins TRBV11-2 and TRBJ1-6, with a tentative D call TRBD1 (5 bases). This CDR3 comprises 16 residues. The germline V and J ends were trimmed by 0 bases and 7 bases, with 13 bases remaining between them. The germline CDR1 and CDR2 sequences are SGHAT and FQNNGV. The whole variable domain, filled in from reference TRBV11-2 and TRBJ1-6, reads EAGVAQSPRYKIIEKRQSVAFWCNPISGHATLYWYQQILGQGPKLLIQFQNNGVVDDSQLPKDRFSAERLKGVDSTLKIQPAKLEDSAVYLCASSLEQGGSNSPLHFGNGTRLTVT.